The 4 T cell receptor beta chains below all came from one sample that was sequenced in a study of blood T cell repertoires in COVID-19 (TCRdb year 2020). Library generation was performed with the immunoSEQ multiplex PCR assay. Imported from immuneACCESS, the table was reduced by TCRdb to in-frame sequences with V and J called. These copies leave out some clones; in studies compared against another copy, an unresolved V gene accounts for under half, and the cause of the remainder is not known. For this sample the table gives more than 250,000 clones, of which about 86% were detected only once. The ten largest clones take up 1% to 1.5% of the sample. The specimen was peripheral blood. All receptors come from a woman between 45 and 60 years old with acute or convalescent COVID-19.

The chain links TRBV7-3 to TRBJ2-2, with TRBD2 as a possible D gene (6 bases). Germline loops: CDR1 SGHTA, CDR2 FQGTGA. This CDR3 is 13 amino acids long. V dropped 5 bases and J dropped 6 bases, with 10 bases sitting between them. The CDR3 nucleotides are TGTGCCAGCAGCCCCCGGGAGCCCGGGGAGCTGTTTTTT. Translated, it gives CASSPREPGELFF.

The chain has TRBV29-1 and TRBJ1-1; D might be TRBD1 (6 bases). This CDR3 has 13 residues. Trimming shortened V by 3 bases and J by 5 bases, and 13 bases separated the two germline ends. CDR1 is SQVTM, CDR2 ANQGSEA, per germline. CDR3 residues: CSVDQGRGTEAFF. As DNA, the CDR3 is TGCAGCGTTGACCAGGGGAGGGGAACTGAAGCTTTCTTT.

The gene calls are TRBV30 and TRBJ1-5; TRBD1 agrees at 7 bases. V trimming: 2 bases; J trimming: 8 bases; junction bases outside the gene matches: 15. Germline assignment: CDR1 GTSNPN and CDR2 SVGIG (reference sequence). CDR3 length equals 16 residues. The CDR3 coding sequence is TGTGCCTGGAGTATGTCCGGGACAGTCCAGGGGGAGCCCCAGCATTTT. Residues: CAWSMSGTVQGEPQHF.

This clone has a handful of counts. The chain combines TRBV9 with TRBJ1-1, with TRBD1 matching over 9 bases. V was clipped by 4 bases and J by 5 bases; unmatched bases: 6. CDR3 length equals 14 residues. CDR1 SGDLS and CDR2 YYNGEE come from the germline V gene. The CDR3 DNA follows: TGTGCCAGCAGCCCCACAGGGGGCGCGACTGAAGCTTTCTTT. Translating it yields CASSPTGGATEAFF.